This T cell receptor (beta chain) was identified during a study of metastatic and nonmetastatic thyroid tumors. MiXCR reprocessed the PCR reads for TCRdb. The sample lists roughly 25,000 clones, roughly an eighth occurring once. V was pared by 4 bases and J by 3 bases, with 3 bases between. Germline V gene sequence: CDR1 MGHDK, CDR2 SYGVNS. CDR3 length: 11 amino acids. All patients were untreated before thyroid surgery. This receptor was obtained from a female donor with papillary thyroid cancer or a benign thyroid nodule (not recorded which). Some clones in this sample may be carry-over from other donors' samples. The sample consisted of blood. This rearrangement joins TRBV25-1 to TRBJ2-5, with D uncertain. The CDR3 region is CASSGEETQYF. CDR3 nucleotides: TGTGCCAGCAGTGGGGAAGAGACCCAGTACTTC.